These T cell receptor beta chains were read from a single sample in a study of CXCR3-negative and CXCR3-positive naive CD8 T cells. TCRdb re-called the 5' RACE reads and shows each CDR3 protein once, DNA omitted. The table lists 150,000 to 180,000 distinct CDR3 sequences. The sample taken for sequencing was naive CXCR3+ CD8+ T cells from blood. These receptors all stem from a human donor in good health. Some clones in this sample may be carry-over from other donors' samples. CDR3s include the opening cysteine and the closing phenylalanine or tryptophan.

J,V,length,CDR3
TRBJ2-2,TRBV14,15,CASSQGVPDTGELFF
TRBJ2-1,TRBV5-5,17,CASSFSVRDYPYNEQFF
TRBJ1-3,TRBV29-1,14,CSVVDELDGNTIYF
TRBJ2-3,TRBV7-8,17,CASSLTRTGGYTDTQYF
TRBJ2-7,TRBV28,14,CASSLGTGPYEQYF
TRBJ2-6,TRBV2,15,CASSDRGSGANVLTF
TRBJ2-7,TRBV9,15,CASSVDEGAPEEQYF
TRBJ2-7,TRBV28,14,CASSLTDSSYEQYF
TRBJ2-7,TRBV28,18,CASSPDPPLSAGKNEQYF
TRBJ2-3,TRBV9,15,CASSALLLRTDTQYF
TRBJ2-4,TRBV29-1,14,CSVTPRTPKNIQYF
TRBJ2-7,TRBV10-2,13,CASSARGGPEQYF
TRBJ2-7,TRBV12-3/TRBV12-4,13,CASSNGGTYEQYF
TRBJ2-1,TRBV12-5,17,CASGSDEGASLINEQFF